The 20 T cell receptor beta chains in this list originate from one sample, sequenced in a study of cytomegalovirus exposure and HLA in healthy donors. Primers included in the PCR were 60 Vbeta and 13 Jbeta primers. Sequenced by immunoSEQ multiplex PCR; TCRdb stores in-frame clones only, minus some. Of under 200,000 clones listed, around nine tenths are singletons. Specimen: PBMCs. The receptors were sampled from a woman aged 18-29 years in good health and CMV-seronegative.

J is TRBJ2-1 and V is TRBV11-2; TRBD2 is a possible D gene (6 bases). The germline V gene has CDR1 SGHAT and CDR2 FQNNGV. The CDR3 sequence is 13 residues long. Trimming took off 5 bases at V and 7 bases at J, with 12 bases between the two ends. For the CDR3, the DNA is TGTGCCAGCAGCCTTACCGGGACTAATGAGCAGTTCTTC. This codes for CASSLTGTNEQFF.

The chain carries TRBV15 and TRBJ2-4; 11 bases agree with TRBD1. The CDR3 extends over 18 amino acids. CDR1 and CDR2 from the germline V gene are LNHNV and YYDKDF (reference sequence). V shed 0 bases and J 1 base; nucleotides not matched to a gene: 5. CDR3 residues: CATSRDLWDRGAKNIQYF. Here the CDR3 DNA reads TGTGCCACCAGCAGAGATCTCTGGGACAGGGGGGCCAAAAACATTCAGTACTTC. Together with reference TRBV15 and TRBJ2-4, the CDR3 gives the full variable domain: DAMVIQNPRYQVTQFGKPVTLSCSQTLNHNVMYWYQQKSSQAPKLLFHYYDKDFNNEADTPDNFQSRRPNTSFCFLDIRSPGLGDTAMYLCATSRDLWDRGAKNIQYFGAGTRLSVL.

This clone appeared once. The CDR3 DNA follows: TGTGCCATCAGTCAAGCCGGGACAGGGCTGAACACTGAAGCTTTCTTT. Translation: CAISQAGTGLNTEAFF. The chain uses TRBV10-3 and TRBJ1-1; 9 bases fit TRBD1. CDR1 is ENHRY, CDR2 SYGVKD, per germline. The V gene end was trimmed by 5 bases and the J gene end by 0 bases; junction bases not matched to a gene: 7. This CDR3 region has 16 residues.

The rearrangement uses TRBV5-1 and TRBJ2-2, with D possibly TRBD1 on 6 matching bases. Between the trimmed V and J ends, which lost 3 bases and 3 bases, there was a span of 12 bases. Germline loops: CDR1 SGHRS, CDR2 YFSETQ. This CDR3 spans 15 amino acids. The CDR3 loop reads CASSSRDIYTGELFF. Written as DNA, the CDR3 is TGCGCCAGCAGCTCCCGGGACATCTACACCGGGGAGCTGTTTTTT.

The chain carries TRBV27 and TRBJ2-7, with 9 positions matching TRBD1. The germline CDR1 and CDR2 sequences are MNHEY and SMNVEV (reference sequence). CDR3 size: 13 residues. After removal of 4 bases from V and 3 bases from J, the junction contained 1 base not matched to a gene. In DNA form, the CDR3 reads TGTGCCAGCAGTTGGGGACAGGGCTACGAGCAGTACTTC. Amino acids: CASSWGQGYEQYF.

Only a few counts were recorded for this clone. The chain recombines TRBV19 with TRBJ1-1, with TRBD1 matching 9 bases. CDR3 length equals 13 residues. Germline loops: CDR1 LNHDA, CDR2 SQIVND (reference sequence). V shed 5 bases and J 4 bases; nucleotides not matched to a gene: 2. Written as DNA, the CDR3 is TGTGCCAGTAGTTACAGGGGGCTCACTGAAGCTTTCTTT. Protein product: CASSYRGLTEAFF.

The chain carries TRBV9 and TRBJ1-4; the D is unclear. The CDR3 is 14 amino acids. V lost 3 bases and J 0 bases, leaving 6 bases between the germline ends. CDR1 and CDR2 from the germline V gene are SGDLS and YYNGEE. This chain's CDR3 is CASSAAATNEKLFF. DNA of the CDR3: TGTGCCAGCAGCGCCGCAGCAACTAATGAAAAACTGTTTTTT.

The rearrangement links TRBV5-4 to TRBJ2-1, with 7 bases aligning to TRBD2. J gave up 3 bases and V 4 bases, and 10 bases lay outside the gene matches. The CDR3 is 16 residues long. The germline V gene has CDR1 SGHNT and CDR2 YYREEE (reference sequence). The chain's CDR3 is CASSPPPTSDYNEQFF. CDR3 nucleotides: TGTGCCAGCAGCCCACCCCCCACTAGCGACTACAATGAGCAGTTCTTC.

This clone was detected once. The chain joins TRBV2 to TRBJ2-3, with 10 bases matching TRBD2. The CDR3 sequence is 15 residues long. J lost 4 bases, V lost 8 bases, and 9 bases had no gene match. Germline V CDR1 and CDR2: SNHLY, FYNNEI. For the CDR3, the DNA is TGTGCCAGCGGATATCTAGCGGGAGTACCAGATACGCAGTATTTT. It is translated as CASGYLAGVPDTQYF.

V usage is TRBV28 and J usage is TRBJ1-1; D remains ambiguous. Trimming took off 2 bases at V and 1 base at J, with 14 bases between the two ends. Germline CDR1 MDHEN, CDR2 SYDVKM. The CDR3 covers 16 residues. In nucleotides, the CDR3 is TGTGCCAGCAGTTTAGTCCCAGCGCGGCAGAACACTGAAGCTTTCTTT. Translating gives CASSLVPARQNTEAFF. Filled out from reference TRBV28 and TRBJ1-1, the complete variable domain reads DVKVTQSSRYLVKRTGEKVFLECVQDMDHENMFWYRQDPGLGLRLIYFSYDVKMKEKGDIPEGYSVSREKKERFSLILESASTNQTSMYLCASSLVPARQNTEAFFGQGTRLTVV.

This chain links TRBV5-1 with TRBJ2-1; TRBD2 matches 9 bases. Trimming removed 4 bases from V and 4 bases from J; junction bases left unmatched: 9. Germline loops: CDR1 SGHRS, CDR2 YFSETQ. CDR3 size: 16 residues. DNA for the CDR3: TGCGCCAGCAGCGTTAGCGGGAGTATGGTATACAATGAGCAGTTCTTC. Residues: CASSVSGSMVYNEQFF.

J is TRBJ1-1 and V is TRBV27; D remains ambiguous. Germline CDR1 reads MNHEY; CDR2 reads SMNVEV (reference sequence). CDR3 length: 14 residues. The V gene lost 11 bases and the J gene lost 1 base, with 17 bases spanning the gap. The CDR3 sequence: CACRGGFGNTEAFF. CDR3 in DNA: TGTGCCTGCCGAGGCGGTTTCGGGAACACTGAAGCTTTCTTT.

CDR3 region: CASSEGQGRNYGYTF. CDR3 coding DNA: TGTGCCAGCTCAGAGGGACAGGGGAGAAACTATGGCTACACCTTC. The J gene is TRBJ1-2, the V gene TRBV18; 10 positions match TRBD1. The V gene's germline CDR1 is KGHSH and CDR2 LQKENI. The CDR3 spans 15 residues. V dropped 5 bases and J dropped 2; count of bases not matched to a gene: 5.

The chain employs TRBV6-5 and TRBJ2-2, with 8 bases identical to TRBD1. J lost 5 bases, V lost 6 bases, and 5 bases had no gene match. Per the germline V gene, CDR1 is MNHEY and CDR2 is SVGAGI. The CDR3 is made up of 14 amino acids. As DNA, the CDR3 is TGTGCCAGCAGGGGCAGGGGGCGAACCGGGGAGCTGTTTTTT. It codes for CASRGRGRTGELFF.

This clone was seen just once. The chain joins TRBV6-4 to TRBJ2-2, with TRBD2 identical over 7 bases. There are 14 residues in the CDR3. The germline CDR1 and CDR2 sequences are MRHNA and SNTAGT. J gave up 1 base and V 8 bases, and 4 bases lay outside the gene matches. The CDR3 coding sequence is TGTGCCAGCCGGGACTACATGAACACCGGGGAGCTGTTTTTT. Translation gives CASRDYMNTGELFF.

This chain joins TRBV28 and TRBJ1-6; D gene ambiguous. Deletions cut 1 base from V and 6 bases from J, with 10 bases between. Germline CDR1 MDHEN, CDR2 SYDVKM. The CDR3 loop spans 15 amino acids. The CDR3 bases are TGTGCCAGCAGTTTATTTCCTAGAAGTAATTCACCCCTCCACTTT. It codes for CASSLFPRSNSPLHF.

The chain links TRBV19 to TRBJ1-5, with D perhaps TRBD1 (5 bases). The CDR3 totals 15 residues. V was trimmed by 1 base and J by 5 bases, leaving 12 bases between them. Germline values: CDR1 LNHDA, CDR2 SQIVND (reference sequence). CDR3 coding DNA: TGTGCCAGTAGTATAGGGGTAGACAGCTATCAGCCCCAGCATTTT. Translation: CASSIGVDSYQPQHF.

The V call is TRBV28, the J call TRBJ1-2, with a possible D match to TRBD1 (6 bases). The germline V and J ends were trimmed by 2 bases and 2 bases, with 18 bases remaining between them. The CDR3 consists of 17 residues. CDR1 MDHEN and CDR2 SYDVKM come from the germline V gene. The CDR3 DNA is TGTGCCAGCAGTTTACCCTTGTTCAGGGGAAGAAACTATGGCTACACCTTC. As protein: CASSLPLFRGRNYGYTF.

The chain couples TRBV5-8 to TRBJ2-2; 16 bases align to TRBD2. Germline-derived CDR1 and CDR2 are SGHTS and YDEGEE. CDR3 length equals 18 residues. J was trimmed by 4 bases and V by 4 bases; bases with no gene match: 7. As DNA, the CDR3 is TGTGCCAGCAGCCCGGGACTAGCGGGGGGGCCGGTCACCGGGGAGCTGTTTTTT. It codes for CASSPGLAGGPVTGELFF.

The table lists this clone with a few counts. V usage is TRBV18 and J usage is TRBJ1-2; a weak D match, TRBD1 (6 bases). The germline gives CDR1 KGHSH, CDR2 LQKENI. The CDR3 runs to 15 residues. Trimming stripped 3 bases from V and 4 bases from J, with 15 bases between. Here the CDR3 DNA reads TGTGCCAGCTCACCGATAAACGACAGGTCCTATGGCTACACCTTC. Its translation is CASSPINDRSYGYTF. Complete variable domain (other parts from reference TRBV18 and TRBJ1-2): NAGVMQNPRHLVRRRGQEARLRCSPMKGHSHVYWYRQLPEEGLKFMVYLQKENIIDESGMPKERFSAEFPKEGPSILRIQQVVRGDSAAYFCASSPINDRSYGYTFGSGTRLTVV.